The following is a TCR beta chain sequence with its context. This CDR3 region has 16 residues. CDR1 is MGHRA and CDR2 is YSYEKL in the germline V gene. Trimming shortened V by 0 bases and J by 4 bases, and 14 bases separated the two germline ends. The entry originates in a study of cytomegalovirus exposure and HLA in healthy donors. The PCR was carried out with 60 Vbeta primers and 13 Jbeta primers. Assay: immunoSEQ multiplex PCR; the TCRdb copy retains only in-frame clones and omits some. This sample has about 160,000 clones, with about 75% found just once. Source material: PBMCs. The chain uses TRBV4-1 and TRBJ2-3; D not resolved. The receptor was isolated from a man younger than 30 in good health and CMV-seropositive. For the CDR3, the DNA is TGCGCCAGCAGCCAAGAGGTCGGGTCCGGTGCAGATACGCAGTATTTT. This encodes CASSQEVGSGADTQYF.